This entry lists 25 T cell receptor beta chains sequenced from one sample in a study of OX40 agonist ivuxolimab in advanced cancers. Library prep was done by the immunoSEQ multiplex PCR assay. TCRdb carries this immuneACCESS record with in-frame sequences only. Its versions omit some clonotypes, under half of them owing to an unresolved V gene in the studies checked, with the rest unexplained. The sample table shows approximately 77,000 clones, and roughly 92% are seen once. The top ten constitute approximately 9.9% of the sample. The specimen comprised CD4+ or CD8+ T cells sorted from blood, sampled in a trial of the OX40 agonist ivuxolimab. The receptor source for this set is an adult with an advanced solid tumor such as melanoma, head and neck, liver or kidney cancer.

The V gene is TRBV6-1, the J gene TRBJ2-7; possibly TRBD1 for D (6 bases). CDR3 length equals 15 residues. CDR1 and CDR2 (germline): MNHNS, SASEGT. The V gene lost 6 bases and the J gene lost 4 bases, with 19 bases spanning the gap. The CDR3 spells CASRGTGNMRYEQYF. The CDR3 coding sequence is TGTGCCAGCAGGGGAACAGGGAACATGAGGTACGAGCAGTACTTC.

Only one count was recorded for this clone. V and J are TRBV9 and TRBJ2-7; possible D gene TRBD1, 5 bases. The germline V gene has CDR1 SGDLS and CDR2 YYNGEE. This CDR3 has 14 amino acids. Trimming left V 0 bases short and J 5 bases short, with 12 bases between. Here the CDR3 reads CASSVVAGFDEQYF. CDR3 in DNA: TGTGCCAGCAGCGTAGTGGCAGGGTTCGACGAGCAGTACTTC.

The chain links TRBV4-1 to TRBJ2-5; 7 bases are shared with TRBD1. This CDR3 contains 14 residues. V trimming: 5 bases; J trimming: 3 bases; junction bases outside the gene matches: 6. The germline V gene encodes CDR1 MGHRA and CDR2 YSYEKL. The CDR3 region is CASSAQGLEETQYF. The CDR3 coding sequence is TGCGCCAGCAGCGCACAGGGGTTAGAAGAGACCCAGTACTTC.

The V gene is TRBV27, the J gene TRBJ2-7; unclear D gene. This CDR3 is 13 amino acids long. V was clipped by 6 bases and J by 4 bases, with 13 bases between them. Germline V gene data show CDR1 as MNHEY and CDR2 as SMNVEV (reference sequence). The CDR3 DNA reads TGTGCCAGCAGCTTGGGTGGTGAATACGAGCAGTACTTC. It codes for CASSLGGEYEQYF.

The CDR3 loop reads CASSVLQGRGYEQYF. CDR3 DNA: TGTGCCAGCAGCGTACTACAGGGAAGGGGGTACGAGCAGTACTTC. The chain couples TRBV7-9 to TRBJ2-7, with D possibly being TRBD1 (6 bases). Germline V gene lookup returns CDR1 SEHNR and CDR2 FQNEAQ (reference sequence). The germline V and J ends were trimmed by 5 bases and 4 bases, with 18 bases remaining between them. The CDR3 is 15 residues long.

The CDR3 spells CASGRGINTGELFF. The CDR3, as DNA: TGTGCCAGCGGAAGGGGGATAAACACCGGGGAGCTGTTTTTT. The genes are TRBV6-5 and TRBJ2-2; TRBD1 is a possible D gene (6 bases). This CDR3 contains 14 residues. The germline V gene encodes CDR1 MNHEY and CDR2 SVGAGI. Trimming stripped 8 bases from V and 2 bases from J, with 12 bases between.

As for this clone: A junction end diverges from the germline sequence, so it may reflect a read error. This chain uses TRBV7-7 with TRBJ2-2; 12 bases match TRBD2. The V gene's germline CDR1 is SSHAT and CDR2 FNYEAQ (reference sequence). This CDR3 spans 19 amino acids. The CDR3 sequence: CASSLVPLAGGITTGELFF. The CDR3 DNA sequence: TGTGCTAGCAGCTTAGTACCACTAGCGGGGGGAATAACCACCGGGGAGCTGTTTTTT. Using reference TRBV7-7 and TRBJ2-2 for the parts outside the CDR3, the full variable domain is GAGVSQSPRYKVTKRGQDVTLRCDPISSHATLYWYQQALGQGPEFLTYFNYEAQPDKSGLPSDRFSAERPEGSISTLTIQRTEQRDSAMYRCASSLVPLAGGITTGELFFGEGSRLTVL.

Comments on this clone: The CDR3 end shows no conserved phenylalanine or tryptophan, and so a read error is likely. Because the CDR3's place on the DNA is in doubt, the DNA is left out and the CDR3 is given as listed by TCRdb. V usage is TRBV19 and J usage is TRBJ2-7. The CDR3 sequence runs 8 residues, both termini included. Germline CDR1 and CDR2: LNHDA and SQIVND (reference sequence). CDR3 amino acids: CAIQDRTI.

The chain combines TRBV9 with TRBJ1-1, with D possibly being TRBD1 (5 bases). Germline CDR1 SGDLS, CDR2 YYNGEE. The CDR3 totals 15 residues. V was cut by 0 bases and J by 4 bases, with 13 bases left in between. CDR3: CASSVGAGGGTEAFF. DNA of the CDR3: TGTGCCAGCAGCGTAGGGGCGGGGGGAGGCACTGAAGCTTTCTTT.

V usage is TRBV27 and J usage is TRBJ2-7, with unresolved D. Between the trimmed V and J ends, which lost 6 bases and 0 bases, there was a span of 15 bases. The CDR3 length is 15 residues. The germline V gene has CDR1 MNHEY and CDR2 SMNVEV (reference sequence). The DNA for the CDR3 is TGTGCCAGCAGCCCCATCGGTTTTGGCTCCTACGAGCAGTACTTC. Its protein product is CASSPIGFGSYEQYF.

The rearrangement uses TRBV7-9 and TRBJ1-1; 9 positions agree with TRBD1. The CDR3 length is 16 residues. Per the germline V gene, CDR1 is SEHNR and CDR2 is FQNEAQ (reference sequence). V lost 5 bases and J lost 5; bases outside the gene matches: 12. CDR3 in DNA: TGTGCCAGCAGCGCCCTCATCGGGACAGGGAGGACTGAAGCTTTCTTT. Translated: CASSALIGTGRTEAFF. The full variable domain, with the rest looked up from reference TRBV7-9 and TRBJ1-1, is DTGVSQNPRHKITKRGQNVTFRCDPISEHNRLYWYRQTLGQGPEFLTYFQNEAQLEKSRLLSDRFSAERPKGSFSTLEIQRTEQGDSAMYLCASSALIGTGRTEAFFGQGTRLTVV.

The CDR3 DNA is TGTGCCAGCAGTTTAGAGATGAACACTGAAGCTTTCTTT. It codes for CASSLEMNTEAFF. The chain employs TRBV27 and TRBJ1-1; D unclear. The length of the CDR3 is 13 residues. Between the trimmed V and J ends, which lost 2 bases and 0 bases, there was a span of 4 bases. Germline V gene lookup returns CDR1 MNHEY and CDR2 SMNVEV (reference sequence).

The CDR3 loop reads CASARVPWGGGGGRDTQYF. In DNA, the CDR3 is TGTGCCAGCGCTCGGGTCCCTTGGGGTGGAGGAGGGGGGAGGGATACGCAGTATTTT. V is TRBV11-2 and J is TRBJ2-3; D may be TRBD1 or TRBD2 (6 bases each). The V gene's germline CDR1 is SGHAT and CDR2 FQNNGV. The CDR3 extends over 19 amino acids. The V and J ends lost 8 bases and 6 bases respectively, with 33 bases between them. The whole variable domain, remainder taken from reference TRBV11-2 and TRBJ2-3, is EAGVAQSPRYKIIEKRQSVAFWCNPISGHATLYWYQQILGQGPKLLIQFQNNGVVDDSQLPKDRFSAERLKGVDSTLKIQPAKLEDSAVYLCASARVPWGGGGGRDTQYFGPGTRLTVL.

The chain uses TRBV7-6 and TRBJ1-2; D gene unclear. The CDR3 loop spans 10 amino acids. Trimming removed 5 bases from V and 7 bases from J, with 5 bases in between. Germline V gene sequence: CDR1 SGHVS, CDR2 FNYEAQ. CDR3 sequence (DNA): TGTGCCAGCAGCACCTCTGGCTACACCTTC. Its translation is CASSTSGYTF.

The V and J genes are TRBV29-1 and TRBJ2-7, with TRBD1 matching 8 bases. This CDR3 has 13 amino acids. In germline, CDR1 is SQVTM, CDR2 ANQGSEA. Germline trimming cut 2 bases from V and 3 bases from J; bases unmatched to any gene: 3. CDR3 DNA: TGCAGCGTTGAATTGGGGACAGGCTACGAGCAGTACTTC. Its protein is CSVELGTGYEQYF.

The rearrangement links TRBV5-1 to TRBJ1-4, with 9 positions matching TRBD1. This CDR3 contains 15 residues. After removal of 4 bases from V and 5 bases from J, the junction contained 6 bases not matched to a gene. CDR1 SGHRS and CDR2 YFSETQ come from the germline V gene. The CDR3 loop is CASSPSGTGNEKLFF. The CDR3 nucleotides read TGCGCCAGCAGCCCATCGGGGACAGGGAATGAAAAACTGTTTTTT.

The V and J genes are TRBV27 and TRBJ2-7; D is unclear. V shed 2 bases and J shed 4 bases, with 12 bases lying between them. The germline V gene encodes CDR1 MNHEY and CDR2 SMNVEV (reference sequence). This CDR3 region has 14 residues. The CDR3 nucleotides read TGTGCCAGCAGTTTAAAGGACGGAGATTACGAGCAGTACTTC. Translated, it gives CASSLKDGDYEQYF.

In its sample, this clone was seen a few times. The V call is TRBV19, the J call TRBJ2-3; 7 positions match TRBD2. The CDR3 sequence is 12 residues long. From germline, CDR1 is LNHDA and CDR2 SQIVND (reference sequence). V was pared by 3 bases and J by 6 bases, with 0 bases of the junction left unmatched. The CDR3 DNA sequence: TGTGCCAGTAGTATCGGGGGGGATACGCAGTATTTT. It translates to CASSIGGDTQYF.

This clone was observed a single time. The chain carries TRBV7-2 and TRBJ1-1; D is possibly TRBD1 (5 bases). The CDR3 is 16 residues long. Germline lookup yields CDR1 SGHTA and CDR2 FQGNSA. V gave up 1 base and J gave up 1 base, with 13 bases separating them. This CDR3 is CASSLVIGGENTEAFF. The CDR3 DNA sequence: TGTGCCAGCAGCTTAGTAATTGGGGGGGAGAACACTGAAGCTTTCTTT.

The chain recombines TRBV19 with TRBJ1-6; 9 bases agree with TRBD1. This CDR3 is built from 14 residues. Trimming removed 8 bases from V and 11 bases from J; junction bases left unmatched: 10. The germline CDR1 and CDR2 sequences are LNHDA and SQIVND (reference sequence). The CDR3 DNA reads as TGTGCCAGTTCGGCAGGACAGGGGAGGACACCCCTCCACTTT. It yields the protein CASSAGQGRTPLHF.

The chain uses TRBV6-5 and TRBJ2-7, with TRBD1 identical over 12 bases. With 5 bases clipped from V and 6 bases from J, the junction kept 8 bases outside the gene matches. The germline gives CDR1 MNHEY, CDR2 SVGAGI. This CDR3 comprises 15 residues. CDR3 coding DNA: TGTGCCAGCAGTAATCCCGGGACAGGGGGCGTCGAGCAGTACTTC. It codes for CASSNPGTGGVEQYF.

The chain recombines TRBV7-8 with TRBJ2-3; TRBD1 agrees at 9 bases. Germline CDR1 and CDR2: SGHVS and FQNEAQ. After removal of 4 bases from V and 0 bases from J, the junction contained 5 bases not matched to a gene. The CDR3 runs to 16 residues. For the CDR3, the DNA is TGTGCCAGCAGCTACATACAGGGGGCGAGCACAGATACGCAGTATTTT. Its protein is CASSYIQGASTDTQYF.

This clone was found once. The chain recombines TRBV5-6 with TRBJ1-3; unclear D gene. This CDR3 is 14 amino acids long. V shed 2 bases and J shed 3 bases, with 9 bases lying between them. Germline assignment: CDR1 SGHDT and CDR2 YYEEEE. CDR3 sequence reads: CASSLTPSGNTIYF. In nucleotides, the CDR3 is TGTGCCAGCAGCTTAACCCCAAGTGGAAACACCATATATTTT.

The V call is TRBV4-3, the J call TRBJ2-1, with a weak D call TRBD2 (5 bases). The germline V gene has CDR1 LGHNA and CDR2 YSLEER. The CDR3 sequence is 17 residues long. V lost 1 base, J lost 2 bases, and 15 bases lay in between. The CDR3: CASSQGVGVGTYNEQFF. CDR3 bases: TGCGCCAGCAGCCAAGGGGTCGGGGTAGGGACCTACAATGAGCAGTTCTTC.

The chain carries TRBV28 and TRBJ2-7; 10 bases fit TRBD2. The ends lost 2 bases at V and 3 bases at J; junction bases unmatched: 1. This CDR3 spans 14 amino acids. Per the germline V gene, CDR1 is MDHEN and CDR2 is SYDVKM. The CDR3 DNA sequence: TGTGCCAGCAGTTTAAGGACTAGCGGCTACGAGCAGTACTTC. Translating it yields CASSLRTSGYEQYF.